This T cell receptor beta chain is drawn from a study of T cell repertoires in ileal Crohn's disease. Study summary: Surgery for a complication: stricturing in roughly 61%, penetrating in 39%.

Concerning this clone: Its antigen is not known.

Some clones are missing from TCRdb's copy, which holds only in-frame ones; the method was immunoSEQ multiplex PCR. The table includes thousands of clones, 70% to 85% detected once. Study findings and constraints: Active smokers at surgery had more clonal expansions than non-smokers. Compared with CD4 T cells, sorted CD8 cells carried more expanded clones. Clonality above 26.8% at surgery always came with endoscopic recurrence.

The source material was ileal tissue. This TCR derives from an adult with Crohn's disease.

CDR3 DNA sequence: TGTGCCAGCAGTTACGACAGTCGCACTGAAGCTTTCTTT. Translated: CASSYDSRTEAFF. This rearrangement joins TRBV6-5 to TRBJ1-1, with D possibly being TRBD1 (5 bases). The germline V gene encodes CDR1 MNHEY and CDR2 SVGAGI. The V end was cut by 2 bases, the J end by 4 bases, with 8 bases between. This CDR3 is built from 13 residues.